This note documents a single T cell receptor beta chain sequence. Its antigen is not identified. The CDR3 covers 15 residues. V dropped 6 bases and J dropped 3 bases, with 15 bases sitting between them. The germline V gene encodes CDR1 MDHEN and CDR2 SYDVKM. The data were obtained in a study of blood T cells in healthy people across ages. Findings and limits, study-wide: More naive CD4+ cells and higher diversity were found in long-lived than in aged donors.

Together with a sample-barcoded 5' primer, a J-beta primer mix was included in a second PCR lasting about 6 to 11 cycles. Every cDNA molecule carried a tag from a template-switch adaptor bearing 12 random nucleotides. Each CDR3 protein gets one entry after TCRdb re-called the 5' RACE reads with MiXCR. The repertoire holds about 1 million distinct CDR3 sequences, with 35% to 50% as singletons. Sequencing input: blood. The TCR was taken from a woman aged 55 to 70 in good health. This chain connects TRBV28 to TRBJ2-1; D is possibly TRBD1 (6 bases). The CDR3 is CASRTQGRGYNEQFF. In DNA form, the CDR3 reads TGTGCCAGCAGGACCCAGGGGAGAGGCTACAATGAGCAGTTCTTC.